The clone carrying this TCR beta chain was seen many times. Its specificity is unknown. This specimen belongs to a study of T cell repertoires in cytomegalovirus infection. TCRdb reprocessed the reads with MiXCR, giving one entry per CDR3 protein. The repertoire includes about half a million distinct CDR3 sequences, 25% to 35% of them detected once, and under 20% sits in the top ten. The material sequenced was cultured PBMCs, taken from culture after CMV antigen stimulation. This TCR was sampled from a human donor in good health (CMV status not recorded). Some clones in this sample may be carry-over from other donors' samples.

CDR3 loop: CASSLPTGAINYGYTF. In nucleotides, the CDR3 is TGTGCCAGCAGTTTGCCGACAGGGGCTATTAACTATGGCTACACCTTC. V gene TRBV28 combines with J gene TRBJ1-2; 8 nucleotides line up with TRBD1. Unmatched junction bases numbered 7, after V lost 3 bases and J lost 1 base. The CDR3 has 16 amino acids. From germline, CDR1 is MDHEN and CDR2 SYDVKM.